This TCR beta chain stems from a study of cytomegalovirus exposure and HLA in healthy donors. Study information: Within an early data release were around 80 million unique TCRs drawn from HLA-typed donors. The study's findings and limits: The number of N-insertions in an Asian-associated ancestry cluster was reportedly below the 666-donor mean in a later analysis. It was 164 TCR beta chains that were listed as cytomegalovirus-associated.

The PCR made use of 60 Vbeta and 13 Jbeta primers. Produced via immunoSEQ multiplex PCR; TCRdb's table is partial and in-frame only. The sample lists 130,000 or so clones, 70% to 80% occurring once. With regard to this clone: Antigen: not known.

The length of the CDR3 is 16 residues. Germline lookup yields CDR1 SGHTA and CDR2 FQGNSA. The V gene end was trimmed by 6 bases and the J gene end by 2 bases; junction bases not matched to a gene: 5. The chain is built from TRBV7-2 and TRBJ2-3; 13 bases line up with TRBD2. This sequence originates from a female donor in good health and CMV-seronegative. Sequenced material: PBMCs. CDR3 sequence (DNA): TGTGCCAGCAGAACGGGACTAGCGGGGACCACAGATACGCAGTATTTT. Translating it yields CASRTGLAGTTDTQYF.